This is a list of T cell receptor beta chains from one sample in a study of blood T cell repertoires in COVID-19. Some clones are missing from TCRdb's copy, which holds only in-frame ones; the method was immunoSEQ multiplex PCR. The sample records over 250,000 clones, roughly four fifths being singletons. Sequenced input: PBMCs or T cells enriched from blood (not recorded which). The origin of the receptors is a man in his forties who had been exposed to COVID-19. CDR3s include the opening cysteine and the closing phenylalanine or tryptophan. The D gene is left open where the match is weak. Expanded clones get a size class; other rows say once, few or many, or leave the size out.

v_call: TRBV7-9
j_call: TRBJ1-4
d_call: .
clone_size: many
cdr3_aa: CASMLGFRGEKLFF
cdr3_nt: TGTGCCAGCATGCTCGGCTTCCGAGGTGAAAAACTGTTTTTT

v_call: TRBV5-4
j_call: TRBJ2-2
d_call: TRBD2
clone_size: .
cdr3_aa: CASSLPPAGLASNTGELFF
cdr3_nt: TGTGCCAGCAGCCTGCCCCCAGCTGGACTAGCGTCGAACACCGGGGAGCTGTTTTTT

v_call: TRBV6-6
j_call: TRBJ2-7
d_call: TRBD2
clone_size: .
cdr3_aa: CASSYWSSGTNYEQYF
cdr3_nt: TGTGCCAGCAGTTACTGGAGTAGCGGGACGAACTACGAGCAGTACTTC

v_call: TRBV30
j_call: TRBJ2-3
d_call: TRBD2
clone_size: .
cdr3_aa: CAWRVAGGRPDTQYF
cdr3_nt: TGTGCCTGGAGGGTAGCGGGCGGGAGGCCAGATACGCAGTATTTT

v_call: TRBV7-9
j_call: TRBJ1-2
d_call: .
clone_size: .
cdr3_aa: CASSLETGFNYGYTF
cdr3_nt: TGTGCCAGCAGCTTAGAGACAGGATTTAACTATGGCTACACCTTC

v_call: TRBV7-8
j_call: TRBJ1-3
d_call: .
clone_size: .
cdr3_aa: CASSPGSRNTIYF
cdr3_nt: TGTGCCAGCAGCCCAGGGTCACGAAACACCATATATTTT

v_call: TRBV12-3/TRBV12-4
j_call: TRBJ1-1
d_call: .
clone_size: .
cdr3_aa: CASSRGVPEAFF
cdr3_nt: TGTGCCAGCAGCCGCGGGGTCCCCGAAGCTTTCTTT

v_call: TRBV5-1
j_call: TRBJ1-1
d_call: .
clone_size: .
cdr3_aa: CASSPTGNTEAFF
cdr3_nt: TGCGCCAGCAGCCCCACGGGGAACACTGAAGCTTTCTTT

v_call: TRBV29-1
j_call: TRBJ1-1
d_call: TRBD1
clone_size: .
cdr3_aa: CSVRGDRNTEAFF
cdr3_nt: TGCAGCGTTCGTGGGGACAGGAACACTGAAGCTTTCTTT

v_call: TRBV11-2
j_call: TRBJ2-7
d_call: .
clone_size: .
cdr3_aa: CASSLAGVSYEQYF
cdr3_nt: TGTGCCAGCAGCTTAGCGGGGGTCTCCTACGAGCAGTACTTC

v_call: TRBV10-3
j_call: TRBJ2-2
d_call: .
clone_size: .
cdr3_aa: CAISEGTSNTGELFF
cdr3_nt: TGTGCCATCAGCGAGGGGACTTCGAACACCGGGGAGCTGTTTTTT

v_call: TRBV7-9
j_call: TRBJ2-1
d_call: TRBD2
clone_size: .
cdr3_aa: CASTTSGEEQFF
cdr3_nt: TGTGCCAGCACCACCAGCGGGGAGGAGCAGTTCTTC

v_call: TRBV5-1
j_call: TRBJ2-7
d_call: TRBD2
clone_size: once
cdr3_aa: CASSTLTSGTYEQYF
cdr3_nt: TGCGCCAGCAGTACGTTAACTAGCGGGACGTACGAGCAGTACTTC

v_call: TRBV6-4
j_call: TRBJ2-7
d_call: .
clone_size: .
cdr3_aa: CASSGGINYEQYF
cdr3_nt: TGTGCCAGCAGTGGAGGTATCAACTACGAGCAGTACTTC

v_call: TRBV24-1
j_call: TRBJ2-2
d_call: TRBD2
clone_size: few
cdr3_aa: CATSGWEGSTGELFF
cdr3_nt: TGTGCCACCAGCGGGTGGGAGGGATCCACCGGGGAGCTGTTTTTT

v_call: TRBV15
j_call: TRBJ1-5
d_call: .
clone_size: .
cdr3_aa: CATSREEDLWSNQPQHF
cdr3_nt: TGTGCCACCAGCAGAGAGGAGGACCTTTGGAGCAATCAGCCCCAGCATTTT

v_call: TRBV12-1
j_call: TRBJ1-1
d_call: .
clone_size: .
cdr3_aa: CASSQAGHTEAFF
cdr3_nt: TGTGCCAGCAGCCAAGCAGGGCACACTGAAGCTTTCTTT

v_call: TRBV5-4
j_call: TRBJ1-4
d_call: TRBD1
clone_size: once
cdr3_aa: CASSRRTGGSEKLFF
cdr3_nt: TGTGCCAGCAGCCGACGGACAGGAGGGTCTGAAAAACTGTTTTTT

v_call: TRBV29-1
j_call: TRBJ2-2
d_call: .
clone_size: .
cdr3_aa: CSVGGGSQGPKTGELFF
cdr3_nt: TGCAGCGTTGGAGGAGGGTCGCAGGGACCTAAAACCGGGGAGCTGTTTTTT

v_call: TRBV5-1
j_call: TRBJ1-4
d_call: .
clone_size: .
cdr3_aa: CASSFSGGTNEKLFF
cdr3_nt: TGCGCCAGCAGCTTCAGCGGGGGCACTAATGAAAAACTGTTTTTT

v_call: TRBV24-1
j_call: TRBJ2-1
d_call: TRBD2
clone_size: .
cdr3_aa: CATSSLGKREKSNEQFF
cdr3_nt: TGTGCCACCAGCTCTTTGGGGAAGCGGGAGAAATCCAATGAGCAGTTCTTC

v_call: TRBV4-2
j_call: TRBJ2-3
d_call: .
clone_size: .
cdr3_aa: CASSQGPDRPGTDTQYF
cdr3_nt: TGTGCCAGCAGCCAAGGACCCGACAGACCAGGCACAGATACGCAGTATTTT

v_call: TRBV27
j_call: TRBJ1-2
d_call: TRBD1
clone_size: .
cdr3_aa: CASGDQTGLYGYTF
cdr3_nt: TGTGCCAGCGGAGATCAGACAGGGCTCTATGGCTACACCTTC

v_call: TRBV19
j_call: TRBJ2-7
d_call: TRBD2
clone_size: .
cdr3_aa: CASSILAGAYEQYF
cdr3_nt: TGTGCCAGTAGTATTCTAGCGGGAGCCTACGAGCAGTACTTC

v_call: TRBV6-5
j_call: TRBJ2-7
d_call: .
clone_size: .
cdr3_aa: CASRDPAVYEQYF
cdr3_nt: TGTGCCAGCAGAGATCCGGCGGTTTACGAGCAGTACTTC

v_call: TRBV7-2
j_call: TRBJ2-2
d_call: TRBD1
clone_size: once
cdr3_aa: CASSLRQGELFF
cdr3_nt: TGTGCCAGCAGCCTAAGACAGGGTGAGCTGTTTTTT

v_call: TRBV27
j_call: TRBJ1-6
d_call: TRBD1
clone_size: .
cdr3_aa: CASTPGTGGIPLHF
cdr3_nt: TGTGCCAGCACCCCCGGGACAGGGGGAATACCCCTCCACTTT

v_call: TRBV9
j_call: TRBJ2-7
d_call: TRBD1
clone_size: .
cdr3_aa: CASSVQQGAHEQYF
cdr3_nt: TGTGCCAGCAGCGTACAACAGGGGGCTCACGAGCAGTACTTC

v_call: TRBV19
j_call: TRBJ1-2
d_call: TRBD1
clone_size: .
cdr3_aa: CASRDRQGNYGYTF
cdr3_nt: TGTGCCAGTAGAGACAGACAGGGGAACTATGGCTACACCTTC

v_call: TRBV18
j_call: TRBJ2-2
d_call: TRBD1
clone_size: .
cdr3_aa: CASSPRDRGHHTGELFF
cdr3_nt: TGTGCCAGCTCACCCCGGGACAGGGGGCATCACACCGGGGAGCTGTTTTTT

v_call: TRBV18
j_call: TRBJ2-5
d_call: .
clone_size: .
cdr3_aa: CASSPRESLETQYF
cdr3_nt: TGTGCCAGCTCACCTCGGGAAAGTTTAGAGACCCAGTACTTC

v_call: TRBV18
j_call: TRBJ2-1
d_call: TRBD2
clone_size: .
cdr3_aa: CASSPPGTSERGVEQFF
cdr3_nt: TGTGCCAGCTCACCTCCCGGGACTAGCGAAAGGGGAGTTGAGCAGTTCTTC

v_call: TRBV21-1
j_call: TRBJ2-3
d_call: .
clone_size: .
cdr3_aa: CASSKAPTSGNTDTQYF
cdr3_nt: TGTGCCAGCAGCAAAGCGCCGACTAGCGGGAACACAGATACGCAGTATTTT